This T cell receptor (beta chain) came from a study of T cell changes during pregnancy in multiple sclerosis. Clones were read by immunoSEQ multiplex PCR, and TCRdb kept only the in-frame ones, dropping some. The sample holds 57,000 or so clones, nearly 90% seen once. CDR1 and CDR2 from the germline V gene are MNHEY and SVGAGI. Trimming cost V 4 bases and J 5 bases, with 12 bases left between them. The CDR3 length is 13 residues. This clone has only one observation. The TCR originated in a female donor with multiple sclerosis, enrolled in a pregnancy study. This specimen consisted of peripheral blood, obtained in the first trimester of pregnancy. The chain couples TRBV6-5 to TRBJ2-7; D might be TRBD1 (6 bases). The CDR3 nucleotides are TGTGCCAGCAGTTGGACAGAGAGCGACGAGCAGTACTTC. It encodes CASSWTESDEQYF.